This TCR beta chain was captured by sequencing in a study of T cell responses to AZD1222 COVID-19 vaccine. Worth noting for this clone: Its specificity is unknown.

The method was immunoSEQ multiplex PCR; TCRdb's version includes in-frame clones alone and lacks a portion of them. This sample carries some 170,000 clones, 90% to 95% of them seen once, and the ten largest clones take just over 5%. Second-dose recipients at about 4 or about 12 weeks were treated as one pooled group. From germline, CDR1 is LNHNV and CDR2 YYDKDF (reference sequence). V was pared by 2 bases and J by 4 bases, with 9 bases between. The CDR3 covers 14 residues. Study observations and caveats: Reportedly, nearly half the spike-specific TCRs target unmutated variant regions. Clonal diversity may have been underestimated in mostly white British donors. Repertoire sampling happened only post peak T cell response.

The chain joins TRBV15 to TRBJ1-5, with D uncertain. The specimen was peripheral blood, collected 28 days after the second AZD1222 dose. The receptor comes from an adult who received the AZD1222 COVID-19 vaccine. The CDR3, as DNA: TGTGCCACCAGCAGAAGGCAGACGAATCAGCCCCAGCATTTT. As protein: CATSRRQTNQPQHF.